What follows is one TCR beta chain and its context. Profiling relied on immunoSEQ multiplex PCR, and the TCRdb table lists in-frame clones only, not all of them. The repertoire has roughly 39,000 clones, 90% of them found once; the top ten carry under 0.55%. These data come from a study of T cell changes during pregnancy in multiple sclerosis. Looked up from germline, CDR1 is LGHNT and CDR2 is FRNRAP. The germline V and J ends were trimmed by 5 bases and 2 bases, with 12 bases remaining between them. CDR3 size: 14 residues. The chain couples TRBV12-5 to TRBJ2-5; D is perhaps TRBD1 (5 bases). This receptor was obtained from a female donor in good health, enrolled as a control in a pregnancy study. Sample: CD4+ T cells from peripheral blood mononuclear cells, taken in the first trimester of pregnancy. The CDR3 DNA reads TGTGCTAGTGGTCCTGGGGCCAGGCAAGAGACCCAGTACTTC. As protein: CASGPGARQETQYF.